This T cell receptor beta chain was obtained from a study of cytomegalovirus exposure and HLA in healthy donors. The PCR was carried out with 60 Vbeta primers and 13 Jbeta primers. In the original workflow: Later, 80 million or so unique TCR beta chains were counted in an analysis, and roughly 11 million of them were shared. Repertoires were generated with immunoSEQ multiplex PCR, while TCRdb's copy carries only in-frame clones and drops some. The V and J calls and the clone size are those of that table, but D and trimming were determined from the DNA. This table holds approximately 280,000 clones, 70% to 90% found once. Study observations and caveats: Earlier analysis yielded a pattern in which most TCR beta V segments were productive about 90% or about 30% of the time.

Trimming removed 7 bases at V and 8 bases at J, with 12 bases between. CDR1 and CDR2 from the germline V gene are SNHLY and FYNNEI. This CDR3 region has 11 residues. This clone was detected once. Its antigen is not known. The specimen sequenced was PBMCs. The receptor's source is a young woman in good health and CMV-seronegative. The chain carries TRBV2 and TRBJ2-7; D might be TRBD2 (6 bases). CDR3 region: CASMIGGKQYF. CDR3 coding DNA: TGTGCCAGCATGATCGGGGGAAAGCAGTACTTC.